This passage covers 19 T cell receptor beta chains from one sample sequenced in a study of vaccination effects on CD4 cells after COVID-19. In the ViraFEST assay, antigen-specific CD4+ clonotypes were identified by expansion after peptide-pool stimulation. Cells that had been cultured for approximately eleven days were the source of isolated CD4+ T cells. Vaccination of participants consisted of two doses of either the BNT162b2 or mRNA-1273 vaccine. Here immunoSEQ multiplex PCR was the method, and the copy in TCRdb shows in-frame clones only, minus some. The table has around 60,000 clones, 73% seen once; the top ten hold roughly 1.2%. These receptors' antigens are unknown. The sample in question was CD4+ T cells from PBMCs cultured with HCoV-229E spike peptides, obtained after COVID-19 vaccination. Receptors originate from a human donor who received a COVID-19 vaccine.

This clone showed up just a few times. CDR3 in amino acids: CASSHRLVLSGTDTQYF. The CDR3 DNA reads TGTGCCAGCAGCCATCGACTAGTCCTGAGTGGCACAGATACGCAGTATTTT. The chain recombines TRBV7-6 with TRBJ2-3, with D perhaps TRBD2 (6 bases). Trimming left V 5 bases short and J 1 base short, with 19 bases between. The CDR3 contains 17 residues. Germline V lookup: CDR1 SGHVS, CDR2 FNYEAQ. Looking up the rest from reference TRBV7-6 and TRBJ2-3 gives the full variable domain: GAGVSQSPRYKVTKRGQDVALRCDPISGHVSLYWYRQALGQGPEFLTYFNYEAQQDKSGLPNDRFSAERPEGSISTLTIQRTEQRDSAMYRCASSHRLVLSGTDTQYFGPGTRLTVL.

This clone was seen a single time. The chain links TRBV12-3 or TRBV12-4 to TRBJ1-2; TRBD1 might be the D (5 bases). This CDR3 contains 12 residues. V shed 3 bases and J shed 7 bases, with 9 bases lying between them. The CDR3 nucleotides are TGTGCCAGCAGTTTCACGGGGACTGGCTACACCTTC. Translation: CASSFTGTGYTF.

V gene TRBV7-2 combines with J gene TRBJ1-2; D is undetermined. Germline V CDR1 and CDR2: SGHTA, FQGNSA. V gave up 5 bases and J gave up 5 bases, with 21 bases separating them. The CDR3 consists of 16 residues. CDR3 nucleotide sequence: TGTGCCAGCAGCCGGCTGAACGTTATACCGCATTATGGCTACACCTTC. Protein sequence: CASSRLNVIPHYGYTF.

The CDR3 protein is CASSLYAVASSGNTIYF. DNA for the CDR3: TGTGCCAGCAGCTTATATGCCGTTGCGAGCTCTGGAAACACCATATATTTT. V usage is TRBV7-8 and J usage is TRBJ1-3; D call uncertain. Deletions cut 2 bases from V and 0 bases from J, with 14 bases between. The germline V gene has CDR1 SGHVS and CDR2 FQNEAQ. The CDR3 spans 17 residues.

In its sample, this clone was seen a few times. V gene TRBV7-2 combines with J gene TRBJ1-3; D possibly corresponds to TRBD1 (6 bases). CDR3 length equals 14 residues. Per germline, CDR1 SGHTA and CDR2 FQGNSA. The V and J ends lost 6 bases and 2 bases respectively, with 11 bases between them. This CDR3 is CASRGEGAGNTIYF. In DNA form, the CDR3 reads TGTGCCAGCAGGGGGGAGGGGGCTGGAAACACCATATATTTT.

J is TRBJ1-1 and V is TRBV19, with TRBD1 matching 8 bases. The CDR3 totals 17 residues. V shed 3 bases and J 1 base; nucleotides not matched to a gene: 10. Germline V gene lookup returns CDR1 LNHDA and CDR2 SQIVND (reference sequence). CDR3 sequence: CASSIGQGAKRNTEAFF. In nucleotides, the CDR3 is TGTGCCAGTAGTATTGGGCAGGGGGCGAAAAGGAACACTGAAGCTTTCTTT. Full variable domain (missing parts from reference TRBV19 and TRBJ1-1): DGGITQSPKYLFRKEGQNVTLSCEQNLNHDAMYWYRQDPGQGLRLIYYSQIVNDFQKGDIAEGYSVSREKKESFPLTVTSAQKNPTAFYLCASSIGQGAKRNTEAFFGQGTRLTVV.

The J gene is TRBJ2-5, the V gene TRBV5-1, with a weak D call TRBD1 (5 bases). The CDR3 totals 14 residues. The ends were cut back, 0 bases at V and 5 bases at J, with 11 bases in the middle. Germline CDR1 SGHRS, CDR2 YFSETQ. CDR3 amino acids: CASSLVPGPETQYF. CDR3 nucleotide sequence: TGCGCCAGCAGCTTGGTACCAGGGCCGGAGACCCAGTACTTC.

Only one count was recorded for this clone. J is TRBJ2-3 and V is TRBV5-8; possible D gene TRBD1, 6 bases. The CDR3 is made up of 14 amino acids. Trimming left V 4 bases short and J 2 bases short, with 11 bases between. The germline CDR1 and CDR2 sequences are SGHTS and YDEGEE. Here the CDR3 reads CASSPRGFTDTQYF. DNA of the CDR3: TGTGCCAGCAGCCCCAGGGGATTCACAGATACGCAGTATTTT.

In its sample, this clone was seen a few times. This chain links TRBV6-4 with TRBJ2-2, with 9 bases lining up with TRBD1. Germline-derived CDR1 and CDR2 are MRHNA and SNTAGT. Trimming cost V 8 bases and J 5 bases; bases outside gene matches: 6. This CDR3 has 14 amino acids. The CDR3 DNA follows: TGTGCCAGCTCCGGGACAGGGCTTACCGGGGAGCTGTTTTTT. Translating it yields CASSGTGLTGELFF.

The chain links TRBV13 to TRBJ2-5; 9 bases agree with TRBD2. With V trimmed by 1 base and J by 5 bases, 11 bases remained unmatched. Germline V gene lookup returns CDR1 PRHDT and CDR2 FYEKMQ (reference sequence). CDR3 length: 17 residues. The chain's CDR3 is CASSLVFGVAGEETQYF. CDR3 bases: TGTGCCAGCAGCTTAGTTTTCGGGGTAGCGGGGGAGGAGACCCAGTACTTC. Using reference TRBV13 and TRBJ2-5 for the parts outside the CDR3, the full variable domain is AAGVIQSPRHLIKEKRETATLKCYPIPRHDTVYWYQQGPGQDPQFLISFYEKMQSDKGSIPDRFSAQQFSDYHSELNMSSLELGDSALYFCASSLVFGVAGEETQYFGPGTRLLVL.

V is TRBV9 and J is TRBJ2-1, with TRBD2 matching 9 bases. Trimming at V came to 1 base and at J to 5 bases, leaving 4 bases not matched to a gene. The CDR3 spans 15 residues. Germline V gene sequence: CDR1 SGDLS, CDR2 YYNGEE. CDR3 DNA sequence: TGTGCCAGCAGCGTAAGCCTAGCGGGGAACAATGAGCAGTTCTTC. Its protein is CASSVSLAGNNEQFF. Full variable domain (remainder filled in from reference TRBV9 and TRBJ2-1): DSGVTQTPKHLITATGQRVTLRCSPRSGDLSVYWYQQSLDQGLQFLIQYYNGEERAKGNILERFSAQQFPDLHSELNLSSLELGDSALYFCASSVSLAGNNEQFFGPGTRLTVL.

The rearrangement links TRBV12-5 to TRBJ2-2; unclear D gene. The germline V and J ends were trimmed by 5 bases and 1 base, with 11 bases remaining between them. The germline V gene encodes CDR1 LGHNT and CDR2 FRNRAP. The CDR3 runs to 15 residues. The CDR3 protein is CASGPRTVNTGELFF. CDR3 nucleotides: TGTGCTAGTGGTCCGCGGACGGTGAACACCGGGGAGCTGTTTTTT.

V gene TRBV6-5 combines with J gene TRBJ1-2, with D tentatively TRBD1 (6 bases). The V end lost 2 bases, the J end lost 8 bases, and 18 bases lay between the germline ends. The CDR3 loop spans 15 amino acids. CDR1 MNHEY and CDR2 SVGAGI come from the germline V gene. The CDR3 here is CASSYAVAAGDGYTF. CDR3 in DNA: TGTGCCAGCAGTTACGCTGTCGCCGCAGGGGACGGCTACACCTTC.

On this clone itself: Additional DNA sequences in this sample encode the identical CDR3. The V and J genes are TRBV6-5 and TRBJ1-3, with 8 bases matching TRBD1. There are 13 residues in the CDR3. The V segment lost 6 bases and the J segment 4 bases; nucleotides outside the gene matches: 2. Germline loops: CDR1 MNHEY, CDR2 SVGAGI. CDR3 sequence: CASRRTGGNTIYF. The CDR3 DNA sequence: TGTGCCAGCAGAAGGACAGGGGGAAACACCATATATTTT.

This chain uses TRBV6-1 with TRBJ2-5; D could derive from TRBD1 or TRBD2 (6 bases each). The CDR3 is made up of 15 amino acids. The V end was cut by 3 bases, the J end by 5 bases, with 16 bases between. Germline loops: CDR1 MNHNS, CDR2 SASEGT. DNA for the CDR3: TGTGCCAGCAGTGAGAGGGGGGCAGACAGGGAGACCCAGTACTTC. Translating it yields CASSERGADRETQYF.

This rearrangement joins TRBV6-6 to TRBJ2-5; D possibly matches TRBD1 or TRBD2 (5 bases each). The germline V gene encodes CDR1 MNHNY and CDR2 SVGAGI (reference sequence). Trimming took off 7 bases at V and 1 base at J, with 13 bases between the two ends. This CDR3 spans 14 amino acids. The CDR3 DNA sequence: TGTGCCAGCATTCGGTCCGGGACCCAAGAGACCCAGTACTTC. Its translation is CASIRSGTQETQYF.

This clone was seen only a few times. This sequence joins TRBV2 and TRBJ2-5; 8 nucleotides match TRBD2. Germline loops: CDR1 SNHLY, CDR2 FYNNEI. The CDR3 sequence is 17 residues long. After removal of 1 base from V and 6 bases from J, the junction contained 13 bases not matched to a gene. The CDR3 region is CASSEGLGSGGRKTQYF. The CDR3 DNA follows: TGTGCCAGCAGTGAAGGCCTGGGGAGCGGGGGTAGGAAGACCCAGTACTTC.

The J gene is TRBJ1-1, the V gene TRBV18; weak D call: TRBD1 (5 bases). The ends were cut back, 1 base at V and 1 base at J, with 16 bases in the middle. CDR3 size: 17 residues. Germline assignment: CDR1 KGHSH and CDR2 LQKENI. The CDR3 bases are TGTGCCAGCTCACCACTTTCTGGGGGGAGAGGGAACACTGAAGCTTTCTTT. Its protein product is CASSPLSGGRGNTEAFF.

This rearrangement joins TRBV7-3 to TRBJ2-7, with D possibly TRBD2 on 6 matching bases. The CDR3 is 16 residues long. With 4 bases removed from V and 6 bases from J, the gap between germline ends came to 22 bases. The germline V gene encodes CDR1 SGHTA and CDR2 FQGTGA. CDR3: CASSSTGLLNGVEQYV. Here the CDR3 DNA reads TGTGCCAGCAGCTCCACGGGACTCCTGAATGGGGTCGAGCAGTACGTC.